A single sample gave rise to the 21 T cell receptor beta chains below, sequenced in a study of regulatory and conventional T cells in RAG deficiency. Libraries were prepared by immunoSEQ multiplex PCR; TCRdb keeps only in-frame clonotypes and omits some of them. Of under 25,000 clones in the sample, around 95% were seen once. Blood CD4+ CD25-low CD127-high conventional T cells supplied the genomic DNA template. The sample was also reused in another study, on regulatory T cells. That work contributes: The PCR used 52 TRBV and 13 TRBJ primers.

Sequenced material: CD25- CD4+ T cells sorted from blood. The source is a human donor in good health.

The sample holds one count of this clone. The DNA of the CDR3 is TGCAGCGTGAGCGGTACAGGGGGCGACTACGAGCAGTACTTC. As protein: CSVSGTGGDYEQYF. The chain couples TRBV29-1 to TRBJ2-7, with 9 bases identical to TRBD1. The CDR3 contains 14 residues. Trimming took 6 bases from V and 3 from J; bases not matched to a gene: 9. Per the germline V gene, CDR1 is SQVTM and CDR2 is ANQGSEA.

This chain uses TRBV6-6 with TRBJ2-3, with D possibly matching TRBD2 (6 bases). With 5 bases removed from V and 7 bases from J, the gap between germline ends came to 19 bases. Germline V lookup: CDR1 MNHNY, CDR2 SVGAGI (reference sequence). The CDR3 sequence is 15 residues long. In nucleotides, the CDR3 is TGTGCCAGCAGTCATCTCCCAGGAGGGGAGTATACGCAGTATTTT. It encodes CASSHLPGGEYTQYF.

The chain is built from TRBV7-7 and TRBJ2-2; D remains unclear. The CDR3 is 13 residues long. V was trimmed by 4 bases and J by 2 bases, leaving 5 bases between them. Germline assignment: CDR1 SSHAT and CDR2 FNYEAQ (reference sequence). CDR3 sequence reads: CASSSTNTGELFF. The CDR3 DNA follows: TGTGCCAGCAGCTCGACTAACACCGGGGAGCTGTTTTTT.

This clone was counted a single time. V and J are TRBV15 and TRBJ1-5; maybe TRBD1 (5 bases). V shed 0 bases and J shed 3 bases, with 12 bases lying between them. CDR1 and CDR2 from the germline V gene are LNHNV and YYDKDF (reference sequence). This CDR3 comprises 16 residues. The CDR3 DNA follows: TGTGCCACCAGCAGAGAATCAGGGCCCTTCAATCAGCCCCAGCATTTT. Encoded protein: CATSRESGPFNQPQHF.

The CDR3 DNA sequence: TGTGCCAGCAGCTTAGCCCTAGTGAACACTGAAGCTTTCTTT. Amino acid sequence: CASSLALVNTEAFF. The V and J genes are TRBV7-2 and TRBJ1-1; the D is unclear. The CDR3 covers 14 residues. Germline V lookup: CDR1 SGHTA, CDR2 FQGNSA. V gave up 0 bases and J gave up 0 bases, with 5 bases separating them.

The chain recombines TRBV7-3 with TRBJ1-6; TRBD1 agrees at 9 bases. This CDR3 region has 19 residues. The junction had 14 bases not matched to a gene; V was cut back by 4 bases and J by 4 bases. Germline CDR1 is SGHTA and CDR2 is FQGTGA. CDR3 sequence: CASSSPPGTGNIYNSPLHF. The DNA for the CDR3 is TGTGCCAGCAGCTCCCCTCCGGGGACAGGGAACATTTATAATTCACCCCTCCACTTT.

CDR3: CASSVASVDYGYTF. CDR3 sequence (DNA): TGTGCCAGCAGCGTAGCCTCGGTCGACTATGGCTACACCTTC. The chain employs TRBV9 and TRBJ1-2; unclear D gene. The germline V and J ends were trimmed by 0 bases and 3 bases, with 9 bases remaining between them. This CDR3 has 14 residues. The germline CDR1 and CDR2 sequences are SGDLS and YYNGEE.

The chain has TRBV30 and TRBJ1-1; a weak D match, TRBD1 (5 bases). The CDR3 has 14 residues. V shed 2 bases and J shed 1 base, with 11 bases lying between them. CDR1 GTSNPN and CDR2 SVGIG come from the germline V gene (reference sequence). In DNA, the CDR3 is TGTGCCTGGAGTCCGGGACTCCCGAACACTGAAGCTTTCTTT. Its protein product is CAWSPGLPNTEAFF.

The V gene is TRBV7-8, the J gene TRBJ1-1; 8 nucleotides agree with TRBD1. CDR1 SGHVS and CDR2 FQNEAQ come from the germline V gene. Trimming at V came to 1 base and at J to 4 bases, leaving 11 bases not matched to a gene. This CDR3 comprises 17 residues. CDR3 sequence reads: CASSLVAGGRSSTEAFF. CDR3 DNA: TGTGCCAGCAGCTTAGTCGCAGGGGGCCGGTCGAGCACTGAAGCTTTCTTT.

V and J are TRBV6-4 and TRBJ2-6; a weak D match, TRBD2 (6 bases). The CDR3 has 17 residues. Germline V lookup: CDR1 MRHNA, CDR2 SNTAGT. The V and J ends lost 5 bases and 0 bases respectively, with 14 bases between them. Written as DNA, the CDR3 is TGTGCCAGCAGTCAGCCTTCCGGGAGCTCTGGGGCCAACGTCCTGACTTTC. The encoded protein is CASSQPSGSSGANVLTF.

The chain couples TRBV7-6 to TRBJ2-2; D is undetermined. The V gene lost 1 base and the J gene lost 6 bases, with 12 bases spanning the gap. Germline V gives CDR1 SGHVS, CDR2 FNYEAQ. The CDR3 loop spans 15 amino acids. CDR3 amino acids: CASSLESRYAGELFF. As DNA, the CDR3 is TGTGCCAGCAGCTTAGAGTCCCGGTACGCCGGGGAGCTGTTTTTT.

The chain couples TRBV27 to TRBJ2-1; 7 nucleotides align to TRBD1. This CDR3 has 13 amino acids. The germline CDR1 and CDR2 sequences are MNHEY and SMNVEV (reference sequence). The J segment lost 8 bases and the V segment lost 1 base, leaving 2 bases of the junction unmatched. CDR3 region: CASSLWQGDEQFF. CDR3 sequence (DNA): TGTGCCAGCAGTTTATGGCAGGGGGATGAGCAGTTCTTC.

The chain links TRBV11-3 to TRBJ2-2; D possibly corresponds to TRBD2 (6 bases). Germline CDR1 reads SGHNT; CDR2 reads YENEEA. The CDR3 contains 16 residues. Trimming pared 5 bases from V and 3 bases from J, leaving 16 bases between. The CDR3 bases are TGTGCCAGCAGCGACGCCGGGACTTCTTACACCGGGGAGCTGTTTTTT. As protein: CASSDAGTSYTGELFF. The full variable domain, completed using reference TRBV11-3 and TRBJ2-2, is EAGVVQSPRYKIIEKKQPVAFWCNPISGHNTLYWYLQNLGQGPELLIRYENEEAVDDSQLPKDRFSAERLKGVDSTLKIQPAELGDSAVYLCASSDAGTSYTGELFFGEGSRLTVL.

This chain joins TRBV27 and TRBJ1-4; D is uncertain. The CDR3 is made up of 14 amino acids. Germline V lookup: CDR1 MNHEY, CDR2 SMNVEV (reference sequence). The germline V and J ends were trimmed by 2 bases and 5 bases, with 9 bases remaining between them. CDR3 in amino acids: CASSLARRNEKLFF. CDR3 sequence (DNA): TGTGCCAGCAGTTTAGCACGGCGGAATGAAAAACTGTTTTTT.

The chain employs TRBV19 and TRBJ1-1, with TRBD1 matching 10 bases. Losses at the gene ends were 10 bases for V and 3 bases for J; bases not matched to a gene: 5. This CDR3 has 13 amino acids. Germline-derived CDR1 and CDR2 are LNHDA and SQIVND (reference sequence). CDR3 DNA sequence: TGTGCCACGACAGGGGGCCGGGACACTGAAGCTTTCTTT. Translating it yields CATTGGRDTEAFF.

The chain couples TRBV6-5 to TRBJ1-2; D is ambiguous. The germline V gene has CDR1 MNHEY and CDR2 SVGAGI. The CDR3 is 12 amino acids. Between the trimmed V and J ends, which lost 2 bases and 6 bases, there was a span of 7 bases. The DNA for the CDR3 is TGTGCCAGCAGTTACCGGGGAGATGGCTACACCTTC. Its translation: CASSYRGDGYTF.

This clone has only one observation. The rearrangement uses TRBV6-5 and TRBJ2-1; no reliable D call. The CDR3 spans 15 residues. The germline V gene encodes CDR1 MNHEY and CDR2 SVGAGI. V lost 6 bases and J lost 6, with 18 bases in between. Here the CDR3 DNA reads TGTGCCAGCAGACCCTTAGGCGCGAGCGTCAATGAGCAGTTCTTC. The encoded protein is CASRPLGASVNEQFF.

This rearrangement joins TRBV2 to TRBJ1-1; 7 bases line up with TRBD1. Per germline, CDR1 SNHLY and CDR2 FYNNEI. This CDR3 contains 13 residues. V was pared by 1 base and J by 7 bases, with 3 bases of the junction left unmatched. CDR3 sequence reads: CASSEVGTVEAFF. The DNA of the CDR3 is TGTGCCAGCAGTGAAGTAGGGACAGTTGAAGCTTTCTTT.

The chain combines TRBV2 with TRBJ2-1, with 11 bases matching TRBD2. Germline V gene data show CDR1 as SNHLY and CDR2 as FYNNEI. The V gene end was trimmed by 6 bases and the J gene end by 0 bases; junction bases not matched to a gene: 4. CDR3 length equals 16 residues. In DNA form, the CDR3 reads TGTGCCAGCAGAACTCTAGCGGGGGGCTCCTACAATGAGCAGTTCTTC. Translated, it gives CASRTLAGGSYNEQFF.

CDR3 sequence: CASSSVPTANYGYTF. CDR3 DNA sequence: TGTGCCAGCAGTTCCGTTCCCACAGCTAACTATGGCTACACCTTC. The chain uses TRBV6-6 and TRBJ1-2; no definite D call. The germline V gene encodes CDR1 MNHNY and CDR2 SVGAGI (reference sequence). Trimming pared 4 bases from V and 0 bases from J, leaving 12 bases between. This CDR3 is built from 15 residues.

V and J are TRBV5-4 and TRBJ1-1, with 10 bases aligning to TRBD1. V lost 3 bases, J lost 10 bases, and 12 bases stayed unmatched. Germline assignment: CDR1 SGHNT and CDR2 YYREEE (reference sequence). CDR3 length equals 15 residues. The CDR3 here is CASSSPPDRGARAFF. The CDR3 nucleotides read TGTGCCAGCAGCTCCCCTCCGGACAGGGGGGCGAGAGCTTTCTTT. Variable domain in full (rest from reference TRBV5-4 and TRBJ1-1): ETGVTQSPTHLIKTRGQQVTLRCSSQSGHNTVSWYQQALGQGPQFIFQYYREEENGRGNFPPRFSGLQFPNYSSELNVNALELDDSALYLCASSSPPDRGARAFFGQGTRLTVV.